The present T cell receptor (beta chain) was sequenced within a study of blood T cell repertoires in COVID-19. Study details: COVID-19 samples, acute and convalescent, were from the United States, Italy and Spain.

Recruits, aged roughly 18 to 89 years, lived in about two dozen US areas. All recovered Cohort 3 donors got two negative PCRs, got clearance, or saw symptom resolution. V was pared by 2 bases and J by 1 base, with 9 bases between. The CDR3 is made up of 15 amino acids. CDR1 is SGHNT and CDR2 is YYREEE in the germline V gene (reference sequence). Generated by immunoSEQ multiplex PCR, the TCRdb table keeps only in-frame clones and is missing some. The repertoire has some 330,000 clones, around 86% of them found once; the top ten carry around 5.1%. The receptor's source is a woman between 50 and 59 years old who had recovered from COVID-19. V usage is TRBV5-4 and J usage is TRBJ2-2; D may be TRBD1 (6 bases). Source material: PBMCs or T cells enriched from blood (not recorded which). Here the CDR3 reads CASSFGTRNTGELFF. As DNA, the CDR3 is TGTGCCAGCAGCTTCGGGACACGGAACACCGGGGAGCTGTTTTTT.